This T cell receptor (beta chain) was recorded in a study of cytomegalovirus exposure and HLA in healthy donors. Sampled while nominally healthy, donors likely had unrecorded immune exposures. This clone was seen a few times. As yet, its antigen is unknown. 60 Vbeta and 13 Jbeta primers were used in PCR. TCRdb's copy holds only in-frame clones and misses some; the assay was immunoSEQ multiplex PCR. The table shows 100,000 to 120,000 clones, with 82% occurring only once. Study-wide results and caveats: Follow-up analysis seemed to connect common viral pathogens with several of the most significant clusters identified. Cytomegalovirus association was listed for 150 or so TCR beta chains.

CDR3 size: 15 residues. The germline V and J ends were trimmed by 4 bases and 3 bases, with 14 bases remaining between them. Germline CDR1 and CDR2: SGHDT and YYEEEE. The chain carries TRBV5-6 and TRBJ2-1; a weak D match, TRBD2 (7 bases). The TCR was taken from a woman between 18 and 29 years old in good health and CMV-seronegative. Specimen: PBMCs. The CDR3 nucleotides are TGTGCCAGCAGCAGGGGGGGCGGGAGCTACAATGAGCAGTTCTTC. Translation: CASSRGGGSYNEQFF.